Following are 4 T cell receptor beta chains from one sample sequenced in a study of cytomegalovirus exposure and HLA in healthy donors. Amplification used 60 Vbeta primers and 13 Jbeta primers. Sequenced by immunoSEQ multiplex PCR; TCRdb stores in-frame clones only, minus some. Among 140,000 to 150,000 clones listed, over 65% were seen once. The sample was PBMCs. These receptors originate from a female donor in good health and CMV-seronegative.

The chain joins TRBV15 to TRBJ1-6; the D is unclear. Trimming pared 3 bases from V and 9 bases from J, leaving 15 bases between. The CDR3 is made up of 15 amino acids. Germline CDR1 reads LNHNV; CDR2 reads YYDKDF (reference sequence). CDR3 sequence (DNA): TGTGCCACCAGCAGTACCGGCCCTGGGCGTTCACCCCTCCACTTT. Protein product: CATSSTGPGRSPLHF.

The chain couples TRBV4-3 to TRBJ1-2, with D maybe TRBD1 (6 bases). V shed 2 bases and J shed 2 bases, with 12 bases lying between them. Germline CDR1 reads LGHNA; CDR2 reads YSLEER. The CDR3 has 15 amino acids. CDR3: CASSQYSGANYGYTF. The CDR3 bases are TGCGCCAGCAGCCAATATTCAGGGGCAAACTATGGCTACACCTTC.

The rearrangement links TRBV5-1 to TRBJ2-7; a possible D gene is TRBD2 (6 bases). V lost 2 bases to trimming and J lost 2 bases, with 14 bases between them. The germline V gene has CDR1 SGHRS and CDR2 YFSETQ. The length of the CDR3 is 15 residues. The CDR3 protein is CASSLVRDSAYEQYF. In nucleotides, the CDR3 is TGCGCCAGCAGCTTAGTCCGGGACTCAGCCTACGAGCAGTACTTC.

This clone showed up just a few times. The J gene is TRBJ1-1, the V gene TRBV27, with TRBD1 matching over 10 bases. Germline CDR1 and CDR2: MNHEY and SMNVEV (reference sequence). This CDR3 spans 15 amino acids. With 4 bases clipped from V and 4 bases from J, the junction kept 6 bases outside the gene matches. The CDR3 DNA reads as TGTGCCAGCAGTTGGGGGACAGGGGCTGTCACTGAAGCTTTCTTT. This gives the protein CASSWGTGAVTEAFF.